Shown below are 15 T cell receptor beta chains from a single sample sequenced in a study of vaccination effects on CD4 cells after COVID-19. These receptors have no known antigen. Sequenced by immunoSEQ multiplex PCR; TCRdb stores in-frame clones only, minus some. The profile covers fewer than 25,000 clones, with 71% appearing a single time and about 12% taken by the ten largest. After expansion with viral peptide pools in the ViraFEST assay, antigen-specific CD4+ T cells were sequenced. Scientists isolated CD4+ T cells after an approximately 10-day culture period ended. None of the vaccinated had previously contracted SARS-CoV-2, and their nucleocapsid antibodies tested negative. Here the sequenced sample was CD4+ T cells from PBMCs cultured with HCoV-OC43 spike peptides, taken before COVID-19 vaccination. Noted subset: HCoV-OC43 spike overlapping peptide pool stimulation. These receptors were collected from a human donor who received a COVID-19 vaccine.

The gene calls are TRBV7-8 and TRBJ2-7; perhaps D is TRBD1 or TRBD2 (5 bases each). Per germline, CDR1 SGHVS and CDR2 FQNEAQ. V gave up 3 bases and J gave up 3 bases, with 18 bases separating them. The CDR3 is 16 residues long. The CDR3 sequence: CASSLGVMSDIYEQYF. The CDR3 DNA reads as TGTGCCAGCAGCTTGGGGGTGATGTCCGACATCTACGAGCAGTACTTC. The variable domain in full, with the rest retrieved from reference TRBV7-8 and TRBJ2-7, is GAGVSQSPRYKVAKRGQDVALRCDPISGHVSLFWYQQALGQGPEFLTYFQNEAQLDKSGLPSDRFFAERPEGSVSTLKIQRTQQEDSAVYLCASSLGVMSDIYEQYFGPGTRLTVT.

This clone came up once. This chain joins TRBV3-1 (or the pseudogene TRBV3-2) and TRBJ1-3, with D perhaps TRBD1 (5 bases). The germline V gene has CDR1 LGHDT and CDR2 YNNKEL (reference sequence). The CDR3 spans 18 residues. Trimming left V 0 bases short and J 0 bases short, with 15 bases between. The DNA of the CDR3 is TGTGCCAGCAGCCAAGAGGGCTGGGGGGTCGTCTCTGGAAACACCATATATTTT. It codes for CASSQEGWGVVSGNTIYF.

This clone was counted a single time. The rearrangement joins TRBV7-2 to TRBJ2-3, with TRBD2 identical over 8 bases. After removal of 1 base from V and 5 bases from J, the junction contained 11 bases not matched to a gene. CDR1 and CDR2 (germline): SGHTA, FQGNSA. The length of the CDR3 is 17 residues. CDR3 DNA sequence: TGTGCCAGCAGCTTAGTAGGGTTGGCGGGGGGCGGAGATACGCAGTATTTT. As protein: CASSLVGLAGGGDTQYF. The full variable domain, completed using reference TRBV7-2 and TRBJ2-3, is GAGVSQSPSNKVTEKGKDVELRCDPISGHTALYWYRQSLGQGLEFLIYFQGNSAPDKSGLPSDRFSAERTGGSVSTLTIQRTQQEDSAVYLCASSLVGLAGGGDTQYFGPGTRLTVL.

The genes are TRBV4-1 and TRBJ2-2, with D tentatively TRBD2 (6 bases). V lost 1 base and J lost 5, with 20 bases in between. Germline V gene lookup returns CDR1 MGHRA and CDR2 YSYEKL. The CDR3 has 18 residues. The CDR3 DNA is TGCGCCAGCAGCCAAGCGGGACTGATAGGGGTCGGAACCGGGGAGCTGTTTTTT. Translating gives CASSQAGLIGVGTGELFF.

The chain has TRBV11-2 and TRBJ1-3; D remains unclear. V shed 5 bases and J shed 0 bases, with 8 bases lying between them. The germline CDR1 and CDR2 sequences are SGHAT and FQNNGV. The CDR3 contains 14 residues. The CDR3 region has the DNA TGTGCCAGCAGCCCGCCCTACTCTGGAAACACCATATATTTT. Residues: CASSPPYSGNTIYF.

There are a few counts of this clone. The chain recombines TRBV10-1 with TRBJ2-7; 7 nucleotides align to TRBD1. V gave up 2 bases and J gave up 0 bases; unmatched junction bases: 10. CDR3 length: 17 residues. Germline values: CDR1 WNHNN, CDR2 SYGVQD (reference sequence). The CDR3 here is CASSETYTGTVSYEQYF. CDR3 coding DNA: TGCGCCAGCAGTGAGACATATACCGGGACAGTCTCCTACGAGCAGTACTTC.

The chain combines TRBV15 with TRBJ2-2; D is possibly TRBD1 (6 bases). The germline V and J ends were trimmed by 0 bases and 5 bases, with 13 bases remaining between them. The CDR3 contains 16 residues. Germline loops: CDR1 LNHNV, CDR2 YYDKDF (reference sequence). CDR3 amino acids: CATSREGAARTGELFF. CDR3 bases: TGTGCCACCAGCAGAGAGGGGGCGGCTAGGACCGGGGAGCTGTTTTTT. Looking up the rest from reference TRBV15 and TRBJ2-2 gives the full variable domain: DAMVIQNPRYQVTQFGKPVTLSCSQTLNHNVMYWYQQKSSQAPKLLFHYYDKDFNNEADTPDNFQSRRPNTSFCFLDIRSPGLGDTAMYLCATSREGAARTGELFFGEGSRLTVL.

The J gene is TRBJ2-3, the V gene TRBV27; 7 positions agree with TRBD2. CDR1 and CDR2 from the germline V gene are MNHEY and SMNVEV (reference sequence). The V segment lost 3 bases and the J segment 8 bases; nucleotides outside the gene matches: 8. This CDR3 contains 14 residues. CDR3 residues: CASSLAGDPGTQYF. CDR3 in DNA: TGTGCCAGCAGTTTGGCGGGGGATCCCGGTACGCAGTATTTT.

V usage is TRBV18 and J usage is TRBJ2-6; TRBD1 aligns across 7 bases. V lost 5 bases, J lost 2 bases, and 12 bases stayed unmatched. The CDR3 length is 18 residues. Germline CDR1 is KGHSH and CDR2 is LQKENI. The CDR3, as DNA: TGTGCCAGCTCATCGAGACAGGGTGGGAGCACTGGGGCCAACGTCCTGACTTTC. This encodes CASSSRQGGSTGANVLTF.

The chain has TRBV6-5 and TRBJ1-2; D gene uncertain. This CDR3 is built from 13 residues. Germline assignment: CDR1 MNHEY and CDR2 SVGAGI. The ends were cut back, 2 bases at V and 3 bases at J, with 7 bases in the middle. The DNA for the CDR3 is TGTGCCAGCAGTTACGAACGCTACTATGGCTACACCTTC. It specifies CASSYERYYGYTF.

The chain employs TRBV7-9 and TRBJ2-7; D is unresolved. In germline, CDR1 is SEHNR, CDR2 FQNEAQ (reference sequence). Trimming removed 2 bases at V and 2 bases at J, with 13 bases between. The CDR3 contains 15 residues. In nucleotides, the CDR3 is TGTGCCAGCAGCTTACACATGGAGAGCGCCTACGAGCAGTACTTC. This codes for CASSLHMESAYEQYF.

This chain connects TRBV9 to TRBJ1-1; D remains ambiguous. The ends were cut back, 3 bases at V and 0 bases at J, with 15 bases in the middle. CDR3 size: 16 residues. Germline loops: CDR1 SGDLS, CDR2 YYNGEE. CDR3 sequence (DNA): TGTGCCAGCAGCGCCGGTGCCAGTTTAGTGAACACTGAAGCTTTCTTT. Translation: CASSAGASLVNTEAFF.

V is TRBV18 and J is TRBJ1-2, with D maybe TRBD1 (6 bases). V was clipped by 1 base and J by 0 bases, with 12 bases between them. CDR1 KGHSH and CDR2 LQKENI come from the germline V gene. The CDR3 is made up of 16 amino acids. The CDR3 DNA reads TGTGCCAGCTCACCACTGAGGGACATATCTAACTATGGCTACACCTTC. It specifies CASSPLRDISNYGYTF.

This sequence joins TRBV25-1 and TRBJ2-2; D remains unclear. The germline V and J ends were trimmed by 1 base and 5 bases, with 14 bases remaining between them. CDR3 length: 16 amino acids. From germline, CDR1 is MGHDK and CDR2 SYGVNS. The CDR3 reads CASSESGGVGTGELFF. The CDR3 nucleotides are TGTGCCAGCAGTGAATCGGGTGGCGTCGGGACCGGGGAGCTGTTTTTT.

The chain uses TRBV2 and TRBJ2-2, with no clear D. Trimming shortened V by 2 bases and J by 1 base, and 11 bases separated the two germline ends. The CDR3 is 16 residues long. Germline CDR1 is SNHLY and CDR2 is FYNNEI. In DNA form, the CDR3 reads TGTGCCAGCAGTGAACGAGCGATTTGGAACACCGGGGAGCTGTTTTTT. It translates to CASSERAIWNTGELFF.